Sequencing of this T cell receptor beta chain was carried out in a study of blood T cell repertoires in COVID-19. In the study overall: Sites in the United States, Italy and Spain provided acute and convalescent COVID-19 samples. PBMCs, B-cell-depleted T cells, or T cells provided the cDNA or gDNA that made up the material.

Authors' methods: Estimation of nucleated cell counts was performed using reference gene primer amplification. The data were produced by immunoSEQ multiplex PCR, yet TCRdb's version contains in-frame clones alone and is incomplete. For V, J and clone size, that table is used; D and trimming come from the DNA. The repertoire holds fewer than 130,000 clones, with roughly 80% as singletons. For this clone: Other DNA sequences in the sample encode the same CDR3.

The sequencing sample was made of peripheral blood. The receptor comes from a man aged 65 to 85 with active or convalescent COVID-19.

The CDR3 DNA sequence: TGTGCCAGTAGTCCTACTAGCGGACTGAACACCGGGGAGCTGTTTTTT. It encodes CASSPTSGLNTGELFF. The chain links TRBV19 to TRBJ2-2; 8 bases match TRBD2. The CDR3 extends over 16 amino acids. The V gene end was trimmed by 5 bases and the J gene end by 1 base; junction bases not matched to a gene: 6. CDR1 LNHDA and CDR2 SQIVND come from the germline V gene (reference sequence). Drawing the rest from reference TRBV19 and TRBJ2-2, the complete variable domain is DGGITQSPKYLFRKEGQNVTLSCEQNLNHDAMYWYRQDPGQGLRLIYYSQIVNDFQKGDIAEGYSVSREKKESFPLTVTSAQKNPTAFYLCASSPTSGLNTGELFFGEGSRLTVL.